Listed here are 25 T cell receptor beta chains from one sample, sequenced in a study of blood T cell repertoires in COVID-19. Profiling relied on immunoSEQ multiplex PCR, and the TCRdb table lists in-frame clones only, not all of them. The repertoire holds over 300,000 clones, with roughly 90% as singletons. The sequenced sample was peripheral blood. The source of these receptors is a man between 18 and 35 years old with active or convalescent COVID-19.

V usage is TRBV7-3 and J usage is TRBJ2-2; D is uncertain. The CDR3 totals 13 residues. Trimming removed 5 bases from V and 5 bases from J, with 9 bases in between. CDR1 is SGHTA, CDR2 FQGTGA, per germline. CDR3 region: CASSRDPTGELFF. The DNA for the CDR3 is TGTGCCAGCAGCCGAGATCCAACCGGGGAGCTGTTTTTT.

The chain links TRBV20-1 to TRBJ1-1; D unclear. Trimming removed 5 bases from V and 3 bases from J, with 7 bases in between. Germline values: CDR1 DFQATT, CDR2 SNEGSKA (reference sequence). The CDR3 totals 11 residues. The CDR3 here is CSAPRDTEAFF. The CDR3 DNA reads as TGCAGTGCTCCCCGGGACACTGAAGCTTTCTTT.

As regards this clone: Relative to the germline gene, one junction end is altered; a read error may explain this. The gene calls are TRBV2 and TRBJ1-1, with 7 bases that match TRBD1. This CDR3 comprises 14 residues. CDR1 SNHLY and CDR2 FYNNEI come from the germline V gene. The CDR3 spells CASREDRDLAEAFF. The CDR3 DNA reads TGTGCCAGCAGGGAAGACAGGGATTTGGCTGAAGCTTTCTTT.

This clone was seen once. The rearrangement links TRBV6-5 to TRBJ2-7; D may be TRBD2 (5 bases). V shed 6 bases and J shed 6 bases, with 9 bases lying between them. From germline, CDR1 is MNHEY and CDR2 SVGAGI. This CDR3 comprises 11 residues. The CDR3 here is CASSKGAEQYF. The CDR3 bases are TGTGCCAGCAGCAAGGGAGCCGAGCAGTACTTC.

The genes are TRBV18 and TRBJ1-2; a weak D match, TRBD1 (6 bases). Trimming took off 5 bases at V and 3 bases at J, with 13 bases between the two ends. The CDR3 has 14 amino acids. Germline V lookup: CDR1 KGHSH, CDR2 LQKENI. The CDR3 DNA sequence: TGTGCCAGCTCAGTCAAAGAGGGGGACTATGGCTACACCTTC. Its translation is CASSVKEGDYGYTF.

This rearrangement joins TRBV29-1 to TRBJ2-7; perhaps TRBD2 as D (5 bases). Germline V gene sequence: CDR1 SQVTM, CDR2 ANQGSEA. V lost 3 bases and J lost 6, with 12 bases in between. The CDR3 is 12 amino acids. DNA for the CDR3: TGCAGCGTTGAGGTGTCGGGGTCCGAGCAGTACTTC. Its protein product is CSVEVSGSEQYF.

V is TRBV6-5 and J is TRBJ1-1, with D possibly TRBD1 on 6 matching bases. Germline V gene data show CDR1 as MNHEY and CDR2 as SVGAGI. The CDR3 is 14 amino acids. V was cut by 2 bases and J by 1 base, with 8 bases left in between. CDR3 sequence reads: CASSYATGNTEAFF. In DNA, the CDR3 is TGTGCCAGCAGTTACGCGACAGGGAACACTGAAGCTTTCTTT.

The V gene is TRBV6-1, the J gene TRBJ1-5; D might be TRBD1 (6 bases). The CDR3 consists of 15 residues. CDR1 is MNHNS and CDR2 is SASEGT in the germline V gene. Between the trimmed V and J ends, which lost 3 bases and 0 bases, there was a span of 9 bases. Written as DNA, the CDR3 is TGTGCCAGCAGTGAGGGGGCCTATAGCAATCAGCCCCAGCATTTT. It specifies CASSEGAYSNQPQHF.

J is TRBJ2-3 and V is TRBV11-2; TRBD2 aligns across 7 bases. Germline V CDR1 and CDR2: SGHAT, FQNNGV. V trimming: 1 base; J trimming: 5 bases; junction bases outside the gene matches: 6. CDR3 length: 15 residues. The CDR3 region is CASSLGGGRGDTQYF. The CDR3 region has the DNA TGTGCCAGCAGCTTAGGGGGCGGGAGAGGAGATACGCAGTATTTT.

The V call is TRBV28, the J call TRBJ1-2, with TRBD1 matching over 8 bases. There are 16 residues in the CDR3. CDR1 is MDHEN and CDR2 is SYDVKM in the germline V gene. Trimming took 4 bases from V and 1 from J; bases not matched to a gene: 8. CDR3 sequence reads: CASSSPSDRDNYGYTF. The DNA for the CDR3 is TGTGCCAGCAGTTCCCCCTCGGACAGGGATAACTATGGCTACACCTTC.

The chain joins TRBV18 to TRBJ1-5; D unresolved. Deletions cut 4 bases from V and 5 bases from J, with 12 bases between. CDR3 size: 14 residues. Germline assignment: CDR1 KGHSH and CDR2 LQKENI. This chain's CDR3 is CASSLGLTDQPQHF. The CDR3 DNA sequence: TGTGCCAGCTCACTAGGACTGACCGATCAGCCCCAGCATTTT.

This clone was recorded a few times. J is TRBJ2-1 and V is TRBV6-4; 7 bases align to TRBD2. V was clipped by 2 bases and J by 2 bases; unmatched bases: 0. Germline V gives CDR1 MRHNA, CDR2 SNTAGT. The CDR3 has 14 residues. DNA of the CDR3: TGTGCCAGCAGTGACGGGGGGGCCTACAATGAGCAGTTCTTC. The encoded protein is CASSDGGAYNEQFF.

The V call is TRBV7-8, the J call TRBJ1-4, with D hard to call. V was cut by 3 bases and J by 1 base, with 3 bases left in between. The germline V gene has CDR1 SGHVS and CDR2 FQNEAQ. This CDR3 is 13 amino acids long. The CDR3 protein is CASSFRTNEKLFF. The CDR3 DNA is TGTGCCAGCAGCTTCAGAACTAATGAAAAACTGTTTTTT.

J is TRBJ2-1 and V is TRBV6-4, with 10 bases identical to TRBD2. J lost 10 bases, V lost 8 bases, and 14 bases had no gene match. In germline, CDR1 is MRHNA, CDR2 SNTAGT. The CDR3 loop spans 15 amino acids. The chain's CDR3 is CASREDSGGAAEQFF. The CDR3 region has the DNA TGTGCCAGCCGGGAGGACAGCGGGGGGGCAGCGGAGCAGTTCTTC.

The chain couples TRBV4-3 to TRBJ2-1; 10 bases match TRBD2. Per the germline V gene, CDR1 is LGHNA and CDR2 is YSLEER. This CDR3 is 16 amino acids long. Trimming at V came to 0 bases and at J to 7 bases, leaving 6 bases not matched to a gene. CDR3 sequence: CASSQDVSGRRNEQFF. CDR3 nucleotides: TGCGCCAGCAGCCAAGACGTTAGCGGGAGGCGGAATGAGCAGTTCTTC.

This clone was observed once. The genes are TRBV9 and TRBJ2-3, with D maybe TRBD2 (6 bases). The germline V and J ends were trimmed by 1 base and 1 base, with 16 bases remaining between them. The V gene's germline CDR1 is SGDLS and CDR2 YYNGEE. The CDR3 spans 17 residues. The CDR3 region has the DNA TGTGCCAGCAGCGTACTGGGCGGGGAGCCACGCACAGATACGCAGTATTTT. This translates into CASSVLGGEPRTDTQYF.

This chain uses TRBV28 with TRBJ1-5, with unresolved D. V gave up 1 base and J gave up 7 bases, with 17 bases separating them. The CDR3 length is 16 residues. Germline CDR1 MDHEN, CDR2 SYDVKM. The CDR3 region is CASSLLSTKDGQPQHF. CDR3 bases: TGTGCCAGCAGTTTATTAAGCACAAAAGACGGGCAGCCCCAGCATTTT.

Only a few counts were recorded for this clone. The chain couples TRBV6-5 to TRBJ1-1, with a possible D match to TRBD1 (5 bases). V lost 2 bases, J lost 4 bases, and 8 bases lay in between. CDR3 length: 13 residues. Germline CDR1 is MNHEY and CDR2 is SVGAGI. DNA for the CDR3: TGTGCCAGCAGTTACGGGGCAGTCACTGAAGCTTTCTTT. It yields the protein CASSYGAVTEAFF.

This clone was seen more than once but under ten times. The genes are TRBV15 and TRBJ2-7; 11 bases align to TRBD2. Germline trimming cut 4 bases from V and 7 bases from J; bases unmatched to any gene: 9. The germline V gene encodes CDR1 LNHNV and CDR2 YYDKDF (reference sequence). The CDR3 is 15 residues long. The CDR3 region is CATSTGLAEPREQYF. CDR3 DNA sequence: TGTGCCACCAGCACGGGACTAGCGGAGCCTAGGGAGCAGTACTTC.

This clone was counted only a few times. The CDR3 is CASSSFLEAFF. DNA for the CDR3: TGTGCCAGCAGTTCGTTCCTTGAAGCTTTCTTT. The rearrangement links TRBV12-3 or TRBV12-4 to TRBJ1-1; unclear D gene. V gave up 4 bases and J gave up 7 bases, with 7 bases separating them. The CDR3 covers 11 residues.

V usage is TRBV14 and J usage is TRBJ1-1; 9 positions agree with TRBD1. Germline lookup yields CDR1 SGHDN and CDR2 FVKESK. V was pared by 0 bases and J by 4 bases, with 6 bases of the junction left unmatched. CDR3 length: 16 amino acids. The CDR3 nucleotides read TGTGCCAGCAGCCAAGAACAGGGGGCGCGCTCCACTGAAGCTTTCTTT. Translating it yields CASSQEQGARSTEAFF.

The chain uses TRBV18 and TRBJ2-1, with 10 bases matching TRBD2. This CDR3 has 16 amino acids. V trimming: 8 bases; J trimming: 2 bases; junction bases outside the gene matches: 9. The germline gives CDR1 KGHSH, CDR2 LQKENI. For the CDR3, the DNA is TGTGCCAGCCCGTCTAGCGGGGGATACCCCTACAATGAGCAGTTCTTC. This translates into CASPSSGGYPYNEQFF.

V and J are TRBV7-9 and TRBJ1-5; 7 nucleotides match TRBD1. Germline assignment: CDR1 SEHNR and CDR2 FQNEAQ (reference sequence). V shed 4 bases, J shed 0 bases, and the junction held 3 bases outside the gene matches. The CDR3 has 15 residues. The chain's CDR3 is CASSYSGGSNQPQHF. The CDR3 nucleotides read TGTGCCAGCAGCTACTCAGGGGGTAGCAATCAGCCCCAGCATTTT.

The V call is TRBV5-1, the J call TRBJ1-1, with D hard to call. CDR3 length: 13 residues. Trimming took off 5 bases at V and 4 bases at J, with 12 bases between the two ends. CDR1 is SGHRS, CDR2 YFSETQ, per germline. The CDR3 DNA follows: TGCGCCAGCAGTCTCGGGAGTATCACTGAAGCTTTCTTT. As protein: CASSLGSITEAFF.

This chain links TRBV28 with TRBJ1-1; D gene unclear. Trimming removed 8 bases at V and 2 bases at J, with 21 bases between. Germline CDR1 and CDR2: MDHEN and SYDVKM. The CDR3 runs to 16 residues. In DNA form, the CDR3 reads TGTGCCAGCGGACCTTGGGGAGGGCGGGGTAACACTGAAGCTTTCTTT. Amino acid sequence: CASGPWGGRGNTEAFF.